This is a list of T cell receptor beta chains from one sample in a study of identifying expanded T cells in peripheral blood. The data were produced by immunoSEQ multiplex PCR, yet TCRdb's version contains in-frame clones alone and is incomplete. This repertoire shows 95,000 to 150,000 clones, approximately 84% found once; its top ten account for 2.5% to 4%. The sequenced material came from blood. The receptors stem from a person aged 18-70 years in good health. The CDR3 runs from the conserved cysteine through the conserved F or W. D genes are given only for firm matches. The listing skips clone size in some rows; elsewhere it reads once, few, many or a size class.

V: TRBV6-5; J: TRBJ1-3; size: NA; D: NA; DNA: TGTGCCAGCAGTCCCCGGGAGATTGGAAACACCATATATTTT; CDR3: CASSPREIGNTIYF
V: TRBV19; J: TRBJ1-2; size: NA; D: NA; DNA: TGTGCCAGTAGTAGGGACCTTTGGAACTATGGCTACACCTTC; CDR3: CASSRDLWNYGYTF
V: TRBV30; J: TRBJ1-4; size: once; D: NA; DNA: TGTGCCTCGACAGGTCCGACTAATGAAAAACTGTTTTTT; CDR3: CASTGPTNEKLFF
V: TRBV5-8; J: TRBJ2-6; size: NA; D: NA; DNA: TGTGCCAGCAGCCCGAGGGGTCCCCCGGGCTCTGGGGCCAACGTCCTGACTTTC; CDR3: CASSPRGPPGSGANVLTF
V: TRBV30; J: TRBJ2-5; size: once; D: NA; DNA: TGTGCCTGGATTCACACGGATATCCAAGAGACCCAGTACTTC; CDR3: CAWIHTDIQETQYF
V: TRBV11-1; J: TRBJ1-6; size: once; D: NA; DNA: TGTGCCAGCAGCTTAAACCCGGCTAATTCACCCCTCCACTTT; CDR3: CASSLNPANSPLHF
V: TRBV30; J: TRBJ1-1; size: NA; D: NA; DNA: TGTGCCTGGCGAACGGGGGGGTTGAACACTGAAGCTTTCTTT; CDR3: CAWRTGGLNTEAFF
V: TRBV14; J: TRBJ1-1; size: NA; D: NA; DNA: TGTGCCAGCAGCCAAGATTCCTACATCCCGCCGAGAGCTTTCTTT; CDR3: CASSQDSYIPPRAFF
V: TRBV6-6; J: TRBJ2-1; size: few; D: TRBD1; DNA: TGTGCCAGCAGTCAATCGACAGGGGTCAATGAGCAGTTCTTC; CDR3: CASSQSTGVNEQFF
V: TRBV6-5; J: TRBJ2-7; size: NA; D: NA; DNA: TGTGCCAGCAGTTACGGTCCCCCCGATCTCTCCTACGAGCAGTACTTC; CDR3: CASSYGPPDLSYEQYF
V: TRBV6-1; J: TRBJ1-1; size: NA; D: TRBD1; DNA: TGTGCCAGCAGAGGGACAGATATTGAAGCTTTCTTT; CDR3: CASRGTDIEAFF
V: TRBV19; J: TRBJ2-1; size: NA; D: NA; DNA: TGTGCCAGTAGTATTGTGCTCAGCTCCTACAATGAGCAGTTCTTC; CDR3: CASSIVLSSYNEQFF
V: TRBV6-5; J: TRBJ2-1; size: once; D: NA; DNA: TGTGCCAGCAGAAAAGGGGGGGTACGCCACAATGAGCAGTTCTTC; CDR3: CASRKGGVRHNEQFF
V: TRBV4-1; J: TRBJ1-1; size: NA; D: NA; DNA: TGCGCCAGCAGCCAAGATTTTTTCCTAGAAGCTTTCTTT; CDR3: CASSQDFFLEAFF
V: TRBV19; J: TRBJ1-5; size: NA; D: TRBD1; DNA: TGTGCCAGTAGTGAGGGACAGAATAGCAATCAGCCCCAGCATTTT; CDR3: CASSEGQNSNQPQHF
V: TRBV2; J: TRBJ2-7; size: NA; D: NA; DNA: TGTGCCAGCAGTGATTTCGGTGCGGGCAACTCCGAGCAGTACTTC; CDR3: CASSDFGAGNSEQYF
V: TRBV7-2; J: TRBJ1-1; size: NA; D: TRBD1; DNA: TGTGCCAGCAGCTCCCTTCCCCCGGGACAGGGATACACTGAAGCTTTCTTT; CDR3: CASSSLPPGQGYTEAFF
V: TRBV4-1; J: TRBJ2-3; size: NA; D: NA; DNA: TGCGCCAGCAGCCAAGACAGTTCTGACACAGATACGCAGTATTTT; CDR3: CASSQDSSDTDTQYF
V: TRBV5-1; J: TRBJ1-6; size: NA; D: NA; DNA: TGCGCCAGCAGTCTTGGGACGGTTGAGTCACCCCTCCACTTT; CDR3: CASSLGTVESPLHF
V: TRBV29-1; J: TRBJ2-1; size: NA; D: TRBD2; DNA: TGCAGCGTTGAATCGGGCGGGGGGACCACCCTCACGCCTTGGGAGCAGTTCTTC; CDR3: CSVESGGGTTLTPWEQFF
V: TRBV7-9; J: TRBJ2-1; size: NA; D: TRBD2; DNA: TGTGCCAGCAAGGGGTCTAGCGGGCTGGTTAAGCAGTTCTTC; CDR3: CASKGSSGLVKQFF
V: TRBV9; J: TRBJ1-1; size: NA; D: TRBD1; DNA: TGTGCCAGCAGCGGTCCGACAGGGGTAATAAGTAACACTGAAGCTTTCTTT; CDR3: CASSGPTGVISNTEAFF
V: TRBV19; J: TRBJ1-4; size: NA; D: TRBD1; DNA: TGTGCCAGTAGGAGGGTCGGGACAGGGGGCGAAAAACTGTTTTTT; CDR3: CASRRVGTGGEKLFF
V: TRBV11-2; J: TRBJ1-1; size: NA; D: NA; DNA: TGTGCCAGCAGCTTAGGAGGGAACACTGAAGCTTTCTTT; CDR3: CASSLGGNTEAFF
V: TRBV7-2; J: TRBJ1-2; size: NA; D: TRBD1; DNA: TGTGCCAGCAGCAGCCGGACAGGCAGGACTTTCGGCTACACCTTC; CDR3: CASSSRTGRTFGYTF
V: TRBV5-6; J: TRBJ2-7; size: NA; D: TRBD1; DNA: TGTGCCAGCAGCTTGGGGGCAGGGGGCTCCTACGAGCAGTACTTC; CDR3: CASSLGAGGSYEQYF
V: TRBV4-1; J: TRBJ1-2; size: NA; D: NA; DNA: TGCGCCAGCAGCCAAGATCTGGGAACGGGCTATGGCTACACCTTC; CDR3: CASSQDLGTGYGYTF